This T cell receptor (beta chain) appears in the sequencing data of a study of cytomegalovirus exposure and HLA in healthy donors. This CDR3 comprises 15 residues. Trimming cost V 3 bases and J 8 bases, with 16 bases left between them. Germline V gene sequence: CDR1 MNHEY, CDR2 SMNVEV (reference sequence). On this clone itself: Its antigen remains unidentified.

General study results and limits: Specificity of a few CMV-associated chains for CMV antigens was verified in vitro. For most TCR sequences rarity was the rule, although some public TCRs occurred in many donors. It was reported that the classifier diagnosed cytomegalovirus status with high specificity and sensitivity in both the original and validation cohorts.

Assay used: immunoSEQ multiplex PCR; TCRdb lists only in-frame clones, some missing. The sample lists 150,000 or so clones, 85% to 90% seen once, with more than 1% in the top ten. The chain employs TRBV27 and TRBJ1-4, with D unresolved. Specimen: PBMCs. The sequence was obtained from a woman between 18 and 29 years old in good health and CMV-seronegative. CDR3 bases: TGTGCCAGCAGTTTTTGGGCGCGCGGAGGCGAAAAACTGTTTTTT. This encodes CASSFWARGGEKLFF.